The 22 T cell receptor beta chains below come from one sample, sequenced in a study of control samples from healthy donors and cancer patients. Profiled with immunoSEQ multiplex PCR; TCRdb holds only in-frame clones, not every one. The sample holds roughly 84,000 clones, 70% to 90% seen once. The sample consisted of blood. Every receptor here comes from a man aged 50 to 60 in good health.

The V call is TRBV7-2, the J call TRBJ1-1; unclear D gene. Germline values: CDR1 SGHTA, CDR2 FQGNSA. The CDR3 covers 15 residues. V was clipped by 1 base and J by 1 base, with 10 bases between them. This chain's CDR3 is CASSLERAGNTEAFF. CDR3 in DNA: TGTGCCAGCAGCTTAGAAAGGGCCGGGAACACTGAAGCTTTCTTT.

The chain recombines TRBV5-4 with TRBJ1-1; D is perhaps TRBD1 (5 bases). V lost 4 bases and J lost 1, with 14 bases in between. Germline-derived CDR1 and CDR2 are SGHNT and YYREEE (reference sequence). This CDR3 comprises 15 residues. CDR3 sequence: CASSPRAGGNTEAFF. In nucleotides, the CDR3 is TGTGCCAGCAGCCCCCGAGCCGGGGGGAACACTGAAGCTTTCTTT.

The V gene is TRBV7-2, the J gene TRBJ1-2; D ambiguous. The germline V and J ends were trimmed by 0 bases and 5 bases, with 10 bases remaining between them. The CDR3 is 14 amino acids. Germline-derived CDR1 and CDR2 are SGHTA and FQGNSA. Here the CDR3 DNA reads TGTGCCAGCAGCTTAGCCCGCGACTGGTATGGCTACACCTTC. Protein product: CASSLARDWYGYTF.

The rearrangement links TRBV5-6 to TRBJ2-1; 8 nucleotides align to TRBD2. The J segment lost 6 bases and the V segment lost 1 base, leaving 12 bases of the junction unmatched. The germline V gene encodes CDR1 SGHDT and CDR2 YYEEEE. CDR3 length: 17 residues. CDR3 nucleotide sequence: TGTGCCAGCAGCTTGTTGGGTCTGCCCCGGGGGGGCAATGAGCAGTTCTTC. It translates to CASSLLGLPRGGNEQFF.

The chain is built from TRBV11-2 and TRBJ1-1; no definite D call. V lost 3 bases and J 1 base, leaving 6 bases between the germline ends. The CDR3 length is 13 residues. Germline V gene sequence: CDR1 SGHAT, CDR2 FQNNGV. The CDR3 DNA reads as TGTGCCAGCAGCTTGTGGGGGAACACTGAAGCTTTCTTT. Translated: CASSLWGNTEAFF.

This chain links TRBV9 with TRBJ1-3; D call uncertain. Germline lookup yields CDR1 SGDLS and CDR2 YYNGEE. The V end was cut by 5 bases, the J end by 0 bases, with 12 bases between. The CDR3 runs 15 residues. CDR3 loop: CASSVGKGSGNTIYF. The CDR3 DNA follows: TGTGCCAGCAGTGTCGGGAAAGGCTCTGGAAACACCATATATTTT.

This clone was detected a few times. V gene TRBV21-1 combines with J gene TRBJ2-7; the table's D call of TRBD1 was not tested on the DNA. TRBV21-1 counts as a pseudogene. The CDR3 is 15 amino acids. As DNA, the CDR3 is TGTGCCAGCAGCAAATCAACGGACAGGGGCTGCGAGCAGTACTTC. As protein: CASSKSTDRGCEQYF.

The V and J genes are TRBV5-8 and TRBJ1-3, with a tentative D call TRBD1 (5 bases). The CDR3 loop spans 16 amino acids. The V end was cut by 0 bases, the J end by 2 bases, with 12 bases between. Germline V CDR1 and CDR2: SGHTS, YDEGEE. The CDR3 DNA follows: TGTGCCAGCAGCTTGGACGGGGCCCTCGCTGGAAACACCATATATTTT. Translation: CASSLDGALAGNTIYF.

The CDR3 region is CSFSRGQGPEKLFF. The DNA for the CDR3 is TGCAGCTTCTCCAGGGGACAGGGGCCTGAAAAACTGTTTTTT. This chain joins TRBV29-1 and TRBJ1-4, with 10 bases lining up with TRBD1. Per the germline V gene, CDR1 is SQVTM and CDR2 is ANQGSEA. This CDR3 is built from 14 residues. The junction had 10 bases not matched to a gene; V was cut back by 8 bases and J by 7 bases.

This rearrangement joins TRBV4-3 to TRBJ1-4; perhaps TRBD1 as D (5 bases). V was shortened by 1 base and J by 8 bases, with 11 bases between the two germline ends. The V gene's germline CDR1 is LGHNA and CDR2 YSLEER. The CDR3 extends over 14 amino acids. The CDR3 DNA follows: TGCGCCAGCAGCCAAGGGGACGGCCTCGAAAAACTGTTTTTT. Its protein is CASSQGDGLEKLFF.

This chain connects TRBV6-5 to TRBJ1-2; no clear D gene. The germline V and J ends were trimmed by 2 bases and 3 bases, with 10 bases remaining between them. Per the germline V gene, CDR1 is MNHEY and CDR2 is SVGAGI. This CDR3 is 14 amino acids long. The CDR3 sequence: CASSYVPGDYGYTF. The CDR3 nucleotides are TGTGCCAGCAGTTACGTTCCGGGCGACTATGGCTACACCTTC.

The rearrangement uses TRBV5-4 and TRBJ2-3; D is unclear. Germline-derived CDR1 and CDR2 are SGHNT and YYREEE (reference sequence). Trimming removed 1 base at V and 4 bases at J, with 13 bases between. The CDR3 is 15 residues long. CDR3: CASSLNPTPPDTQYF. The DNA of the CDR3 is TGTGCCAGCAGCTTGAACCCCACACCTCCAGATACGCAGTATTTT.

The chain recombines TRBV9 with TRBJ2-5; TRBD2 might be the D (5 bases). This CDR3 contains 14 residues. The V gene's germline CDR1 is SGDLS and CDR2 YYNGEE. Trimming left V 4 bases short and J 4 bases short, with 14 bases between. Written as DNA, the CDR3 is TGTGCCAGCAGCTGGACTGCCTCGGGAGAGACCCAGTACTTC. Translated, it gives CASSWTASGETQYF.

The rearrangement joins TRBV7-3 to TRBJ2-3; 11 bases match TRBD2. Unmatched junction bases numbered 8, after V lost 5 bases and J lost 4 bases. Germline values: CDR1 SGHTA, CDR2 FQGTGA. The CDR3 length is 16 residues. CDR3: CASSTLAGGPPDTQYF. In DNA form, the CDR3 reads TGTGCCAGCAGCACCCTAGCGGGGGGACCACCAGATACGCAGTATTTT.

The chain combines TRBV4-3 with TRBJ2-3; 9 nucleotides line up with TRBD2. The CDR3 is 17 residues long. The V and J ends lost 0 bases and 6 bases, in that order; junction bases with no gene match: 10. CDR1 is LGHNA, CDR2 YSLEER, per germline. CDR3 region: CASSQDLGGGAGDTQYF. For the CDR3, the DNA is TGCGCCAGCAGCCAAGACCTCGGCGGGGGGGCGGGGGATACGCAGTATTTT.

The chain has TRBV6-2 or TRBV6-3 and TRBJ1-2; D is undetermined. Germline-derived CDR1 and CDR2 are MNHEY and SVGEGT. V gave up 6 bases and J gave up 4 bases, with 12 bases separating them. The CDR3 is made up of 13 amino acids. The DNA of the CDR3 is TGTGCCAGCAGCCAACAACGGGCCTATGGCTACACCTTC. Translating gives CASSQQRAYGYTF.

V and J are TRBV7-9 and TRBJ1-1, with D possibly being TRBD1 (6 bases). V lost 2 bases to trimming and J lost 5 bases, with 12 bases between them. Per the germline V gene, CDR1 is SEHNR and CDR2 is FQNEAQ (reference sequence). The CDR3 contains 14 residues. The CDR3 region is CASSLTGGKTEAFF. The CDR3 DNA reads as TGTGCCAGCAGCTTAACGGGGGGCAAAACTGAAGCTTTCTTT.

The chain couples TRBV5-1 to TRBJ2-3; D is unresolved. CDR1 SGHRS and CDR2 YFSETQ come from the germline V gene. CDR3 length: 15 amino acids. V dropped 0 bases and J dropped 3 bases, with 11 bases sitting between them. In DNA, the CDR3 is TGCGCCAGCAGCTTGGTGGGGATAGGTACAGATACGCAGTATTTT. Its translation: CASSLVGIGTDTQYF.

This clone came up a few times. The J gene is TRBJ1-2, the V gene TRBV5-4; D is ambiguous. The germline gives CDR1 SGHNT, CDR2 YYREEE (reference sequence). V lost 0 bases, J lost 1 base, and 7 bases lay in between. The CDR3 length is 14 residues. As DNA, the CDR3 is TGTGCCAGCAGCTTGGAGGGTAATAACTATGGCTACACCTTC. It yields the protein CASSLEGNNYGYTF.

The chain is built from TRBV6-4 and TRBJ1-5; possibly TRBD1 for D (5 bases). V was pared by 7 bases and J by 8 bases, with 18 bases between. There are 14 residues in the CDR3. CDR1 and CDR2 (germline): MRHNA, SNTAGT. The CDR3 bases are TGTGCCAGCAATCGACGGGACGGCCCTGAGCCCCAGCATTTT. It codes for CASNRRDGPEPQHF.

This clone was recorded only once. The gene calls are TRBV5-1 and TRBJ2-3; D gene ambiguous. V was shortened by 2 bases and J by 5 bases, with 9 bases between the two germline ends. This CDR3 has 13 residues. Per germline, CDR1 SGHRS and CDR2 YFSETQ. The CDR3 DNA reads as TGCGCCAGCAGCTTAACTCCGCGAGATACGCAGTATTTT. The encoded protein is CASSLTPRDTQYF.

The genes are TRBV7-9 and TRBJ1-1, with TRBD1 matching over 8 bases. This CDR3 region has 14 residues. V trimming: 1 base; J trimming: 10 bases; junction bases outside the gene matches: 8. Germline V gene lookup returns CDR1 SEHNR and CDR2 FQNEAQ (reference sequence). The CDR3 DNA reads TGTGCCAGCAGCTTAGAGAACCCGGGGACAGGAGCTTTCTTT. This sequence encodes CASSLENPGTGAFF. Complete variable domain (other parts from reference TRBV7-9 and TRBJ1-1): DTGVSQNPRHKITKRGQNVTFRCDPISEHNRLYWYRQTLGQGPEFLTYFQNEAQLEKSRLLSDRFSAERPKGSFSTLEIQRTEQGDSAMYLCASSLENPGTGAFFGQGTRLTVV.